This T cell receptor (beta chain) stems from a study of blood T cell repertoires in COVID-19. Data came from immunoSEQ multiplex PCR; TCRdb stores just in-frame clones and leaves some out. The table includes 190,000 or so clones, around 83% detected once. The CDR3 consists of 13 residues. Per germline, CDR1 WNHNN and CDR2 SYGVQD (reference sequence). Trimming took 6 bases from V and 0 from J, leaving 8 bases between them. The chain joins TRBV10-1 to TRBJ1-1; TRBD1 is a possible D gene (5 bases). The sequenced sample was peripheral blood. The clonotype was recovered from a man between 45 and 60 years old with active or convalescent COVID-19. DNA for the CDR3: TGCGCCAGCAGCGGGGACTTGAACACTGAAGCTTTCTTT. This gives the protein CASSGDLNTEAFF.